These 7 T cell receptor beta chains were sequenced from one sample in a study of T cell changes during pregnancy in multiple sclerosis. Produced via immunoSEQ multiplex PCR; TCRdb's table is partial and in-frame only. This table holds about 100,000 clones, less than 95% found once. Here the sequenced sample was peripheral blood, taken in the second trimester of pregnancy. The receptors derive from a female donor in good health, enrolled as a control in a pregnancy study.

The rearrangement joins TRBV30 to TRBJ2-5, with D possibly TRBD2 on 5 matching bases. The germline V gene encodes CDR1 GTSNPN and CDR2 SVGIG (reference sequence). Trimming took 3 bases from V and 5 from J, leaving 7 bases between them. This CDR3 has 11 residues. In nucleotides, the CDR3 is TGTGCCTGGAGCCGAGGGGAGACCCAGTACTTC. This translates into CAWSRGETQYF.

The chain is built from TRBV20-1 and TRBJ1-1; 7 bases agree with TRBD1. Looked up from germline, CDR1 is DFQATT and CDR2 is SNEGSKA (reference sequence). This CDR3 comprises 10 residues. Unmatched junction bases numbered 2, after V lost 3 bases and J lost 10 bases. CDR3 in amino acids: CSARNRGAFF. CDR3 bases: TGCAGTGCTAGGAACAGGGGAGCTTTCTTT.

This clone was seen only once. The chain combines TRBV10-3 with TRBJ2-1; D unclear. CDR3 size: 15 residues. Germline V CDR1 and CDR2: ENHRY, SYGVKD. The V gene lost 8 bases and the J gene lost 2 bases, with 16 bases spanning the gap. CDR3 amino acids: CAISSAVKTYNEQFF. CDR3 nucleotide sequence: TGTGCCATCTCGTCGGCGGTCAAGACCTACAATGAGCAGTTCTTC.

The chain combines TRBV5-6 with TRBJ2-2; TRBD2 matches at 8 bases. V lost 4 bases to trimming and J lost 1 base; unmatched junction nucleotides: 6. This CDR3 is built from 16 residues. Per germline, CDR1 SGHDT and CDR2 YYEEEE. CDR3 protein: CASSIPGLENTGELFF. CDR3 sequence (DNA): TGTGCCAGCAGCATACCGGGACTAGAGAACACCGGGGAGCTGTTTTTT.

DNA of the CDR3: TGTGCCAGCGCCCATAGCGGGGGTAAGACCCAGTACTTC. Amino acids: CASAHSGGKTQYF. The chain has TRBV7-2 and TRBJ2-5; 9 positions match TRBD2. The length of the CDR3 is 13 residues. Trimming cost V 8 bases and J 6 bases; bases outside gene matches: 7. Germline CDR1 is SGHTA and CDR2 is FQGNSA.

The chain combines TRBV6-1 with TRBJ1-5; D is perhaps TRBD1 (5 bases). V lost 6 bases and J 4 bases, leaving 10 bases between the germline ends. The germline gives CDR1 MNHNS, CDR2 SASEGT. The CDR3 contains 13 residues. The CDR3 reads CASRGTANQPQHF. The CDR3 DNA reads as TGTGCCAGCAGGGGGACTGCTAATCAGCCCCAGCATTTT.

This clone has just a few counts. The chain employs TRBV29-1 and TRBJ1-6; weak D call: TRBD1 (6 bases). Looked up from germline, CDR1 is SQVTM and CDR2 is ANQGSEA. This CDR3 has 13 residues. Trimming removed 3 bases at V and 10 bases at J, with 13 bases between. The CDR3 sequence is CSVDRGVASPLHF. Written as DNA, the CDR3 is TGCAGCGTTGACAGGGGTGTTGCATCACCCCTCCACTTT.